This T cell receptor beta chain was found in a study of patients and donors after allogeneic stem cell transplantation. The trim removed 6 bases at V and 4 bases at J, leaving 7 bases unmatched. The CDR3 is made up of 14 amino acids. The table lists this clonotype with many counts. TCRdb processed the RT-PCR reads anew with MiXCR; each CDR3 protein has one entry. The sample lists roughly 250,000 distinct CDR3 sequences; less than 15% were seen once. The sample consisted of blood, either unsorted or a sorted T cell fraction (not recorded which). The V gene is TRBV12-3 or TRBV12-4, the J gene TRBJ2-7; 9 bases align to TRBD1. The receptor was isolated from a human donor who was either an allogeneic HSCT recipient or a stem cell or donor lymphocyte infusion donor (not recorded which). It is not recorded whose cells these are; they may come from a transplant donor. CDR3 loop: CASSRQGVGYEQYF. CDR3 DNA: TGTGCCAGCAGCCGACAGGGGGTAGGGTACGAGCAGTACTTC.